Here is one T cell receptor beta chain with its context. Its specificity is not known. With 60 Vbeta and 13 Jbeta primers, the PCR was carried out. Assay: immunoSEQ multiplex PCR; the TCRdb copy retains only in-frame clones and omits some. Of about 140,000 clones detected, about 70% appear once; the ten largest clones hold around 3%. This entry comes from a study of cytomegalovirus exposure and HLA in healthy donors. General study points: Later on, a genetic analysis was performed. It linked a missense variant in DCLRE1C with V- and J-gene trimming of TCR beta. Previously analyzed data showed that most TCR beta V segments were productive at a frequency of about 87% or about 30%. Later analysis placed DRB1 highest and HLA-C lowest in TCR association rates, which differed by HLA locus. Researchers reported in a later analysis that common viral pathogens appeared linked to several top clusters.

Trimming cost V 7 bases and J 8 bases; bases outside gene matches: 7. Germline V gene lookup returns CDR1 MDHEN and CDR2 SYDVKM. This CDR3 region has 13 residues. This TCR was recovered from a male donor in good health and CMV-seronegative. V is TRBV28 and J is TRBJ2-4, with 8 nucleotides matching TRBD1. Sample: PBMCs. CDR3 sequence reads: CASTSRGLHIQYF. The CDR3 DNA reads TGTGCCAGCACCTCCAGGGGGCTACACATTCAGTACTTC.